What follows are 16 T cell receptor beta chains derived from one specimen sequenced in a study of Ad26.COV2.S vaccination and SARS-CoV-2 variants. The treatment is: some 19 received Ad26.COV2.S at low or high dose, single or two shots; about 5 received placebo; per-sample allocation not given. Specimens were obtained on day 63 following the first vaccine or placebo injection. TCRdb's copy holds only in-frame clones and misses some; the assay was immunoSEQ multiplex PCR. The table lists more than 400,000 clones, 80% to 95% of them singletons. Here the sequenced sample was peripheral blood, taken in a trial of Ad26.COV2.S vaccine versus placebo. These receptors came from a person between 18 and 60 years old who received the Ad26.COV2.S COVID-19 vaccine or a placebo.

V usage is TRBV11-2 and J usage is TRBJ2-7; perhaps TRBD1 as D (6 bases). This CDR3 contains 14 residues. V was cut by 0 bases and J by 2 bases, with 8 bases left in between. Germline V gives CDR1 SGHAT, CDR2 FQNNGV. The CDR3 DNA reads TGTGCCAGCAGCTTAGACAGGGGCGCCTACGAGCAGTACTTC. This gives the protein CASSLDRGAYEQYF. The full variable domain, rest sourced from reference TRBV11-2 and TRBJ2-7, is EAGVAQSPRYKIIEKRQSVAFWCNPISGHATLYWYQQILGQGPKLLIQFQNNGVVDDSQLPKDRFSAERLKGVDSTLKIQPAKLEDSAVYLCASSLDRGAYEQYFGPGTRLTVT.

The chain joins TRBV5-4 to TRBJ2-7, with 7 bases lining up with TRBD1. J was trimmed by 7 bases and V by 4 bases; bases with no gene match: 8. There are 13 residues in the CDR3. Germline lookup yields CDR1 SGHNT and CDR2 YYREEE (reference sequence). CDR3 residues: CASSGRGQREQYF. The CDR3 DNA sequence: TGTGCCAGCAGCGGCAGGGGACAGCGGGAGCAGTACTTC.

The rearrangement links TRBV29-1 to TRBJ1-3; the match to TRBD1 covers 8 bases. The germline gives CDR1 SQVTM, CDR2 ANQGSEA. The ends lost 7 bases at V and 2 bases at J; junction bases unmatched: 1. The CDR3 sequence is 12 residues long. This CDR3 reads CSGTGPGNTIYF. The CDR3 bases are TGCAGCGGGACAGGGCCTGGAAACACCATATATTTT.

The chain carries TRBV27 and TRBJ1-1; D unclear. The V gene lost 0 bases and the J gene lost 4 bases, with 9 bases spanning the gap. The germline V gene encodes CDR1 MNHEY and CDR2 SMNVEV (reference sequence). The CDR3 totals 14 residues. CDR3 DNA: TGTGCCAGCAGTTTATCGGATTCGGGCACTGAAGCTTTCTTT. Protein: CASSLSDSGTEAFF.

This chain connects TRBV24-1 to TRBJ2-7; 8 nucleotides align to TRBD1. Germline loops: CDR1 KGHDR, CDR2 SFDVKD. The V gene end was trimmed by 4 bases and the J gene end by 3 bases; junction bases not matched to a gene: 7. The CDR3 is 15 amino acids. In DNA, the CDR3 is TGTGCCACCAGTGAAGGGGCAGGGGGCATCTACGAGCAGTACTTC. It yields the protein CATSEGAGGIYEQYF.

The chain is built from TRBV7-2 and TRBJ2-5; the D call may be TRBD1 or TRBD2 (7 bases each). This CDR3 comprises 14 residues. The germline V gene has CDR1 SGHTA and CDR2 FQGNSA. Trimming took 3 bases from V and 3 from J, leaving 11 bases between them. CDR3 amino acids: CASSFQGGKETQYF. As DNA, the CDR3 is TGTGCCAGCAGCTTTCAGGGGGGGAAAGAGACCCAGTACTTC.

On this clone itself: Within the sample, other DNA sequences also encode this same CDR3. V and J are TRBV6-5 and TRBJ1-6; D not resolved. There are 16 residues in the CDR3. CDR1 is MNHEY and CDR2 is SVGAGI in the germline V gene. Trimming removed 0 bases at V and 0 bases at J, with 6 bases between. Written as DNA, the CDR3 is TGTGCCAGCAGTTACTCTGGAAGCTCCTATAATTCACCCCTCCACTTT. It is translated as CASSYSGSSYNSPLHF.

The CDR3 DNA sequence: TGTGCCAGCAGCGCTGGACAGGCCTACTCCTACGAGCAGTACTTC. Residues: CASSAGQAYSYEQYF. V is TRBV9 and J is TRBJ2-7; TRBD1 matches 7 bases. From germline, CDR1 is SGDLS and CDR2 YYNGEE. V was pared by 3 bases and J by 0 bases, with 6 bases of the junction left unmatched. The CDR3 consists of 15 residues.

The J gene is TRBJ2-2, the V gene TRBV4-3; 8 bases align to TRBD1. This CDR3 has 17 amino acids. The V and J ends lost 0 bases and 1 base, in that order; junction bases with no gene match: 4. Germline-derived CDR1 and CDR2 are LGHNA and YSLEER. The CDR3 loop is CASSQDSGTGNTGELFF. The CDR3 DNA is TGCGCCAGCAGCCAAGATTCGGGGACAGGGAACACCGGGGAGCTGTTTTTT.

This chain uses TRBV27 with TRBJ1-3; no firm D call. The CDR3 loop spans 16 amino acids. Germline CDR1 is MNHEY and CDR2 is SMNVEV (reference sequence). The V and J ends lost 5 bases and 0 bases respectively, with 14 bases between them. The CDR3 loop is CASSLGLGGSGNTIYF. The CDR3 DNA follows: TGTGCCAGCAGTCTAGGGTTAGGAGGCTCTGGAAACACCATATATTTT.

The chain links TRBV4-3 to TRBJ2-4; D assignment may be TRBD1 or TRBD2 (5 bases each). In germline, CDR1 is LGHNA, CDR2 YSLEER. CDR3 length equals 15 residues. V dropped 0 bases and J dropped 0 bases, with 6 bases sitting between them. CDR3 sequence reads: CASSQDGTAKNIQYF. CDR3 in DNA: TGCGCCAGCAGCCAAGACGGGACAGCCAAAAACATTCAGTACTTC.

The chain carries TRBV7-9 and TRBJ2-2; D remains ambiguous. Germline-derived CDR1 and CDR2 are SEHNR and FQNEAQ (reference sequence). CDR3 length: 17 residues. The ends were cut back, 4 bases at V and 3 bases at J, with 18 bases in the middle. CDR3 bases: TGTGCCAGCAGCTCCCGGACGACTCGGACCCACACCGGGGAGCTGTTTTTT. Protein sequence: CASSSRTTRTHTGELFF.

The chain is built from TRBV6-2 or TRBV6-3 and TRBJ2-2; D possibly corresponds to TRBD2 (5 bases). Trimming removed 2 bases at V and 1 base at J, with 8 bases between. The CDR3 covers 15 residues. In germline, CDR1 is MNHEY, CDR2 SVGEGT. CDR3 in DNA: TGTGCCAGCAGTTACGTACTAGAGAACACCGGGGAGCTGTTTTTT. It yields the protein CASSYVLENTGELFF.

This clone is a singleton in its sample. The CDR3 region is CAWSAGTGGWYEQYF. In DNA form, the CDR3 reads TGTGCCTGGAGTGCGGGGACAGGGGGCTGGTACGAGCAGTACTTC. The chain uses TRBV30 and TRBJ2-7, with TRBD1 identical over 12 bases. The germline CDR1 and CDR2 sequences are GTSNPN and SVGIG (reference sequence). CDR3 length: 15 amino acids. Germline trimming cut 1 base from V and 4 bases from J; bases unmatched to any gene: 5. The entire variable domain, with the rest obtained from reference TRBV30 and TRBJ2-7, is as follows: SQTIHQWPATLVQPVGSPLSLECTVEGTSNPNLYWYRQAAGRGLQLLFYSVGIGQISSEVPQNLSASRPQDRQFILSSKKLLLSDSGFYLCAWSAGTGGWYEQYFGPGTRLTVT.

The V call is TRBV7-9, the J call TRBJ1-1, with D hard to call. The CDR3 is 13 residues long. CDR1 and CDR2 (germline): SEHNR, FQNEAQ (reference sequence). V was shortened by 3 bases and J by 4 bases, with 9 bases between the two germline ends. CDR3 bases: TGTGCCAGCAGCTTGACTACCCTCACTGAAGCTTTCTTT. Residues: CASSLTTLTEAFF.

The chain combines TRBV5-1 with TRBJ2-7; D is tentatively TRBD1 or TRBD2 (5 bases each). Germline CDR1 SGHRS, CDR2 YFSETQ. Trimming cost V 0 bases and J 2 bases, with 12 bases left between them. This CDR3 contains 15 residues. CDR3 coding DNA: TGCGCCAGCAGCTTGGCCGGGGCAGGTGCCTACGAGCAGTACTTC. Translated, it gives CASSLAGAGAYEQYF. Using reference TRBV5-1 and TRBJ2-7 for the parts outside the CDR3, the full variable domain is KAGVTQTPRYLIKTRGQQVTLSCSPISGHRSVSWYQQTPGQGLQFLFEYFSETQRNKGNFPGRFSGRQFSNSRSEMNVSTLELGDSALYLCASSLAGAGAYEQYFGPGTRLTVT.